Shown below are 28 T cell receptor beta chains from a single sample sequenced in a study of control samples from healthy donors and cancer patients. Clones were sequenced by immunoSEQ multiplex PCR, and TCRdb holds only the in-frame ones, with some missing. Here the sample spans 100,000 to 150,000 clones, 91% being singletons. The source material was blood. The receptors originated from a man aged 18 to 30 in good health.

This clone appeared a single time. The chain combines TRBV6-6 with TRBJ2-1; no reliable D call. Trimming took off 4 bases at V and 9 bases at J, with 10 bases between the two ends. The germline V gene has CDR1 MNHNY and CDR2 SVGAGI (reference sequence). This CDR3 is 12 amino acids long. The CDR3 DNA sequence: TGTGCCAGCAGTTGGGGTGCGAGTGAGCAGTTCTTC. Protein sequence: CASSWGASEQFF.

This clone was seen a few times. The chain recombines TRBV4-1 with TRBJ1-6; TRBD1 agrees at 12 bases. Germline V CDR1 and CDR2: MGHRA, YSYEKL. The V and J ends lost 3 bases and 10 bases, in that order; junction bases with no gene match: 16. This CDR3 region has 19 residues. CDR3 residues: CASSQDGTGGGFYTSPLHF. The CDR3 coding sequence is TGCGCCAGCAGCCAGGACGGGACAGGGGGCGGCTTCTATACCTCACCCCTCCACTTT.

V is TRBV4-1 and J is TRBJ2-4; D perhaps matches TRBD2 (6 bases). Trimming removed 0 bases from V and 0 bases from J, with 12 bases in between. Germline lookup yields CDR1 MGHRA and CDR2 YSYEKL. The CDR3 is 17 amino acids. CDR3 residues: CASSQEREPIAKNIQYF. The CDR3 DNA reads TGCGCCAGCAGCCAAGAACGGGAGCCCATAGCCAAAAACATTCAGTACTTC.

The rearrangement joins TRBV27 to TRBJ1-5; unclear D gene. Looked up from germline, CDR1 is MNHEY and CDR2 is SMNVEV (reference sequence). This CDR3 has 14 residues. Trimming removed 5 bases at V and 2 bases at J, with 10 bases between. The CDR3 here is CASSPGSGNQPQHF. The CDR3 DNA follows: TGTGCCAGCAGTCCGGGTTCAGGCAATCAGCCCCAGCATTTT.

V gene TRBV6-6 combines with J gene TRBJ1-2; 11 bases are a match to TRBD1. Germline V gene sequence: CDR1 MNHNY, CDR2 SVGAGI (reference sequence). The ends lost 4 bases at V and 2 bases at J; junction bases unmatched: 3. CDR3 length: 15 amino acids. The CDR3: CASSLGQGENYGYTF. CDR3 nucleotides: TGTGCCAGCAGTTTGGGACAGGGGGAGAACTATGGCTACACCTTC.

This clone was seen a few times. The chain recombines TRBV6-5 with TRBJ2-7; D remains unclear. Germline CDR1 reads MNHEY; CDR2 reads SVGAGI. This CDR3 contains 13 residues. With 6 bases removed from V and 7 bases from J, the gap between germline ends came to 16 bases. The CDR3 nucleotides read TGTGCCAGCAGGGATCGCTTAGGGAAGGAGCAGTACTTC. Encoded protein: CASRDRLGKEQYF.

The J gene is TRBJ2-5, the V gene TRBV9; tentatively, D is TRBD1 (5 bases). The length of the CDR3 is 15 residues. The germline gives CDR1 SGDLS, CDR2 YYNGEE. Between the trimmed V and J ends, which lost 0 bases and 5 bases, there was a span of 14 bases. The CDR3 here is CASSVAGSGSETQYF. The CDR3 DNA is TGTGCCAGCAGCGTAGCAGGGTCCGGTTCTGAGACCCAGTACTTC.

This clone appeared a single time. This chain joins TRBV3-1 (or the pseudogene TRBV3-2) and TRBJ2-7; unclear D gene. This CDR3 region has 13 residues. Trimming took off 3 bases at V and 0 bases at J, with 6 bases between the two ends. CDR1 and CDR2 from the germline V gene are LGHDT and YNNKEL (reference sequence). The CDR3 DNA follows: TGTGCCAGCAGCCAGCTCCCCTCCTACGAGCAGTACTTC. It codes for CASSQLPSYEQYF.

J is TRBJ1-1 and V is TRBV6-5, with 9 bases aligning to TRBD1. V trimming: 5 bases; J trimming: 3 bases; junction bases outside the gene matches: 4. This CDR3 contains 14 residues. The germline gives CDR1 MNHEY, CDR2 SVGAGI. The CDR3 sequence: CASSLQGAYTEAFF. CDR3 nucleotide sequence: TGTGCCAGCAGTCTACAGGGGGCCTACACTGAAGCTTTCTTT.

In its sample, this clone was seen once. The chain has TRBV12-3 or TRBV12-4 and TRBJ1-4; 7 bases align to TRBD1. V lost 3 bases to trimming and J lost 11 bases; unmatched junction nucleotides: 6. This CDR3 comprises 13 residues. CDR3 DNA: TGTGCCAGCAGTTTTGGGGCAGGGGGGAAACTGTTTTTT. Protein sequence: CASSFGAGGKLFF.

The chain recombines TRBV19 with TRBJ1-5; no definite D call. The CDR3 covers 13 residues. Germline V lookup: CDR1 LNHDA, CDR2 SQIVND (reference sequence). V was pared by 1 base and J by 5 bases, with 6 bases between. CDR3 coding DNA: TGTGCCAGTAGTATAGCCCGAGATCAGCCCCAGCATTTT. Residues: CASSIARDQPQHF.

This chain uses TRBV30 with TRBJ1-5; the match to TRBD1 covers 7 bases. Germline loops: CDR1 GTSNPN, CDR2 SVGIG (reference sequence). V lost 5 bases to trimming and J lost 0 bases; unmatched junction nucleotides: 4. The CDR3 runs 14 residues. CDR3 protein: CAWQGTDSNQPQHF. CDR3 DNA: TGTGCCTGGCAGGGGACAGATAGCAATCAGCCCCAGCATTTT.

This clone showed up just once. The chain has TRBV11-2 and TRBJ1-2; weak D call: TRBD1 (6 bases). V gave up 5 bases and J gave up 3 bases, with 13 bases separating them. CDR1 SGHAT and CDR2 FQNNGV come from the germline V gene. The CDR3 contains 14 residues. The CDR3 DNA sequence: TGTGCCAGCAGCGGGGGGGACACCGACTATGGCTACACCTTC. It translates to CASSGGDTDYGYTF.

The chain is built from TRBV7-3 and TRBJ1-1; unclear D gene. The CDR3 covers 14 residues. Trimming cost V 3 bases and J 5 bases, with 13 bases left between them. The germline gives CDR1 SGHTA, CDR2 FQGTGA. Written as DNA, the CDR3 is TGTGCCAGCAGCTTGGCGCCGGGGTTAACTGAAGCTTTCTTT. Its translation is CASSLAPGLTEAFF.

This clone was recorded once. This chain joins TRBV27 and TRBJ1-1; TRBD1 matches 8 bases. The CDR3 totals 18 residues. The junction had 13 bases not matched to a gene; V was cut back by 4 bases and J by 0 bases. Germline CDR1 MNHEY, CDR2 SMNVEV (reference sequence). The CDR3 loop reads CASSSYRTGPPMNTEAFF. The CDR3 DNA is TGTGCCAGCAGTTCTTATAGGACAGGGCCTCCCATGAACACTGAAGCTTTCTTT.

The gene calls are TRBV3-1 (or the pseudogene TRBV3-2) and TRBJ2-5; D call uncertain. The CDR3 consists of 14 residues. Looked up from germline, CDR1 is LGHDT and CDR2 is YNNKEL (reference sequence). Trimming pared 1 base from V and 2 bases from J, leaving 8 bases between. The DNA of the CDR3 is TGTGCCAGCAGCCAAGTGGTGGGACAAGAGACCCAGTACTTC. This codes for CASSQVVGQETQYF.

The chain is built from TRBV30 and TRBJ1-1, with D maybe TRBD1 (5 bases). CDR3 length equals 14 residues. Looked up from germline, CDR1 is GTSNPN and CDR2 is SVGIG (reference sequence). The V gene lost 4 bases and the J gene lost 4 bases, with 16 bases spanning the gap. Written as DNA, the CDR3 is TGTGCCTGGAAAAGGCAGGGATGGGGCACTGAAGCTTTCTTT. It yields the protein CAWKRQGWGTEAFF.

The chain combines TRBV5-1 with TRBJ2-1; 7 nucleotides agree with TRBD1. Germline trimming cut 5 bases from V and 4 bases from J; bases unmatched to any gene: 9. Germline values: CDR1 SGHRS, CDR2 YFSETQ. CDR3 size: 15 residues. CDR3 protein: CASSVRGGLYNEQFF. The CDR3 nucleotides read TGCGCCAGCAGTGTTCGAGGGGGCCTTTACAATGAGCAGTTCTTC. Using reference TRBV5-1 and TRBJ2-1 for the parts outside the CDR3, the full variable domain is KAGVTQTPRYLIKTRGQQVTLSCSPISGHRSVSWYQQTPGQGLQFLFEYFSETQRNKGNFPGRFSGRQFSNSRSEMNVSTLELGDSALYLCASSVRGGLYNEQFFGPGTRLTVL.

This clone has a single count. The genes are TRBV5-1 and TRBJ2-5; TRBD1 agrees at 9 bases. V gave up 4 bases and J gave up 5 bases; unmatched junction bases: 9. The CDR3 is 15 residues long. The germline gives CDR1 SGHRS, CDR2 YFSETQ. This CDR3 reads CASSPLGQGFETQYF. The CDR3, as DNA: TGCGCCAGCAGCCCCCTGGGACAGGGCTTTGAGACCCAGTACTTC.

The chain uses TRBV5-1 and TRBJ1-6; TRBD1 agrees at 8 bases. The CDR3 runs 17 residues. The V segment lost 0 bases and the J segment 0 bases; nucleotides outside the gene matches: 2. Germline CDR1 and CDR2: SGHRS and YFSETQ. The CDR3 region has the DNA TGCGCCAGCAGCTTGGCAGGGGGCACCTCCTATAATTCACCCCTCCACTTT. As protein: CASSLAGGTSYNSPLHF.

J is TRBJ1-1 and V is TRBV29-1; 7 nucleotides agree with TRBD1. The ends lost 7 bases at V and 7 bases at J; junction bases unmatched: 9. The CDR3 consists of 12 residues. Germline V gives CDR1 SQVTM, CDR2 ANQGSEA. In DNA form, the CDR3 reads TGCAGCGGAGACAGGGTCCAGGGTGAAGCTTTCTTT. Translated: CSGDRVQGEAFF.

The V gene is TRBV11-2, the J gene TRBJ2-7, with no clear D. Trimming took 1 base from V and 2 from J, leaving 12 bases between them. The CDR3 extends over 15 amino acids. Germline lookup yields CDR1 SGHAT and CDR2 FQNNGV. CDR3 DNA: TGTGCCAGCAGCTTAGTGCAAGGTTGGGCCTACGAGCAGTACTTC. It yields the protein CASSLVQGWAYEQYF.

Points on this clone: The sample has other DNA sequences that encode this CDR3 too. The CDR3 is CASSVEGYTEAFF. For the CDR3, the DNA is TGTGCCAGCAGCGTCGAGGGTTACACTGAAGCTTTCTTT. The chain uses TRBV9 and TRBJ1-1, with unresolved D. CDR1 and CDR2 from the germline V gene are SGDLS and YYNGEE. V was trimmed by 2 bases and J by 3 bases, leaving 8 bases between them. This CDR3 comprises 13 residues.

In nucleotides, the CDR3 is TGTGCCAGCAGTTACCGGTGGGACAGCTACGAGCAGTACTTC. Translating it yields CASSYRWDSYEQYF. The genes are TRBV6-5 and TRBJ2-7; 7 bases align to TRBD1. CDR3 size: 14 residues. J was trimmed by 3 bases and V by 2 bases; bases with no gene match: 4. CDR1 and CDR2 from the germline V gene are MNHEY and SVGAGI.

The genes are TRBV12-3 or TRBV12-4 and TRBJ2-7, with a weak D call TRBD1 (5 bases). V was shortened by 5 bases and J by 6 bases, with 8 bases between the two germline ends. The CDR3 contains 11 residues. The CDR3 bases are TGTGCCAGCAGTGACAGAGCCGAGCAGTACTTC. The encoded protein is CASSDRAEQYF.

The chain recombines TRBV30 with TRBJ1-2, with D possibly TRBD1 on 6 matching bases. The CDR3 totals 16 residues. Trimming took off 1 base at V and 8 bases at J, with 23 bases between the two ends. Germline V gene sequence: CDR1 GTSNPN, CDR2 SVGIG (reference sequence). For the CDR3, the DNA is TGTGCCTGGAGTGCCTCGGCCTTGCGAGACAGGCTGGGCTACACCTTC. Encoded protein: CAWSASALRDRLGYTF.

Only one count was recorded for this clone. The gene calls are TRBV6-1 and TRBJ2-5; 8 bases are a match to TRBD1. This CDR3 is built from 17 residues. Germline CDR1 and CDR2: MNHNS and SASEGT. The trim removed 2 bases at V and 0 bases at J, leaving 8 bases unmatched. The CDR3 DNA sequence: TGTGCCAGCAGTGAAAGTACTCACAGGGGGTACCAAGAGACCCAGTACTTC. Translated, it gives CASSESTHRGYQETQYF.

This sequence joins TRBV6-5 and TRBJ1-2; TRBD1 aligns across 7 bases. The CDR3 runs to 14 residues. Germline V CDR1 and CDR2: MNHEY, SVGAGI. The V and J ends lost 0 bases and 10 bases, in that order; junction bases with no gene match: 8. CDR3 region: CASSYSVTGVAYTF. The DNA for the CDR3 is TGTGCCAGCAGTTACTCAGTAACAGGGGTCGCCTACACCTTC.